This entry describes one T cell receptor beta chain. Antigen: not known. The sample comes from a study of cytomegalovirus exposure and HLA in healthy donors. CDR3 size: 17 residues. J was trimmed by 8 bases and V by 3 bases; bases with no gene match: 14. The germline CDR1 and CDR2 sequences are SGHDT and YYEEEE. PCR amplification relied on 60 Vbeta primers (plus 13 Jbeta primers). Data came from immunoSEQ multiplex PCR; TCRdb stores just in-frame clones and leaves some out. This table holds under 250,000 clones, about 85% found once. Findings and limits, study-wide: Among TCR sequences, most were rare, though some public TCRs appeared in many donors.

This clonotype originated in a woman in her 50s in good health and CMV-seropositive. The material sequenced was PBMCs. This chain links TRBV5-6 with TRBJ1-2; TRBD1 matches at 12 bases. This chain's CDR3 is CASSYNSPGQGAKGYTF. The CDR3 nucleotides read TGTGCCAGCAGCTATAATTCCCCGGGACAGGGGGCAAAGGGCTACACCTTC.